The 32 T cell receptor beta chains in this list originate from one sample, sequenced in a study of spatial heterogeneity in lung cancer. TCRdb reanalysed the 5' RACE reads using MiXCR and keeps one entry per CDR3 protein. Of about 15,000 distinct CDR3 sequences in the sample, roughly 4% were seen once. Time point noted: sample taken at primary tumor resection. This material consisted of normal lung tissue next to the tumor, taken at surgery. The receptors were sampled from a male donor with early-stage non-small cell lung cancer.

This clonotype was seen many times. This beta chain turned up in a library designed for alpha chains; as an off-target read, its abundance says little. The chain links TRBV5-1 to TRBJ2-1; 8 nucleotides line up with TRBD2. CDR1 is SGHRS and CDR2 is YFSETQ in the germline V gene. V dropped 4 bases and J dropped 5; count of bases not matched to a gene: 8. This CDR3 is 15 amino acids long. In nucleotides, the CDR3 is TGCGCCAGCAGCCTAGGGGCTAGCGGGCACAATGAGCAGTTCTTC. It encodes CASSLGASGHNEQFF.

This clonotype was recorded a few times. Because this beta chain is a stray read in a library intended to capture alpha chains, its abundance should not be given much weight. The chain joins TRBV29-1 to TRBJ1-1; perhaps TRBD1 as D (5 bases). V was clipped by 6 bases and J by 4 bases, with 15 bases between them. The CDR3 is 13 amino acids. The germline gives CDR1 SQVTM, CDR2 ANQGSEA. Written as DNA, the CDR3 is TGCAGCGTCGATTGGGGGGTTGCCACTGAAGCTTTCTTT. It specifies CSVDWGVATEAFF.

Concerning this clonotype itself: This beta chain is off target for a library built for alpha chains, so its abundance means little. J is TRBJ2-7 and V is TRBV28, with 11 bases that match TRBD1. The CDR3 runs 14 residues. Germline V gene data show CDR1 as MDHEN and CDR2 as SYDVKM. V gave up 2 bases and J gave up 9 bases; unmatched junction bases: 6. As DNA, the CDR3 is TGTGCCAGCAGTTTAGGACAGGGGGCAAAAGTGCAGTACTTC. Translation: CASSLGQGAKVQYF.

This clonotype was detected many times. A library made for alpha chains picked up this beta chain off target, so its size means little. The chain uses TRBV6-1 and TRBJ2-3; maybe TRBD1 (6 bases). The CDR3 totals 13 residues. CDR1 is MNHNS, CDR2 SASEGT, per germline. Trimming shortened V by 2 bases and J by 3 bases, and 6 bases separated the two germline ends. The CDR3 spells CASSEQGTDTQYF. The CDR3, as DNA: TGTGCCAGCAGTGAACAGGGGACAGATACGCAGTATTTT.

This clonotype was counted many times. Found in a library prepared for alpha chains, this beta chain is an off-target read, and its abundance has little meaning. The V call is TRBV10-3, the J call TRBJ2-3; TRBD2 agrees at 11 bases. Trimming removed 6 bases from V and 2 bases from J; junction bases left unmatched: 1. The germline V gene has CDR1 ENHRY and CDR2 SYGVKD. The CDR3 sequence is 14 residues long. CDR3 amino acids: CAIRGLADTDTQYF. As DNA, the CDR3 is TGTGCCATCAGGGGACTAGCGGACACAGATACGCAGTATTTT.

This clonotype has at least ten counts. This beta chain appears as a stray read in a library generated for alpha chains; its size is not informative. The CDR3 protein is CASSFRDLRGGGYTF. The CDR3 nucleotides are TGTGCCAGCAGTTTTAGGGATCTTCGTGGCGGTGGCTACACCTTC. The rearrangement links TRBV28 to TRBJ1-2; D remains unclear. V lost 3 bases and J lost 7, with 18 bases in between. The CDR3 has 15 amino acids. Germline V lookup: CDR1 MDHEN, CDR2 SYDVKM.

In this sample, this clonotype turned up many times. This beta chain appears as a stray read in a library generated for alpha chains; its size is not informative. The chain recombines TRBV6-5 with TRBJ2-3; TRBD1 is a possible D gene (5 bases). V was pared by 0 bases and J by 3 bases, with 10 bases between. This CDR3 comprises 15 residues. The germline CDR1 and CDR2 sequences are MNHEY and SVGAGI. In DNA, the CDR3 is TGTGCCAGCAGTTACTCCGCGGACAAGACAGATACGCAGTATTTT. Protein: CASSYSADKTDTQYF.

This clonotype turned up a few times. The library was designed around alpha chains, so this beta chain is a stray read whose abundance carries little weight. CDR3 bases: TGTGCCAGCAGTGATCCCGGCGTGTACACCGGGGAGCTGTTTTTT. It encodes CASSDPGVYTGELFF. The V gene is TRBV2, the J gene TRBJ2-2; D is uncertain. V was pared by 3 bases and J by 3 bases, with 11 bases between. Looked up from germline, CDR1 is SNHLY and CDR2 is FYNNEI. This CDR3 spans 15 amino acids.

This clonotype has just a few counts. A library prepared for alpha chains yielded this beta chain as an off-target read; its size is of little meaning. The chain recombines TRBV12-3 or TRBV12-4 with TRBJ2-3; D gene uncertain. Trimming removed 3 bases from V and 0 bases from J, with 13 bases in between. This CDR3 has 16 residues. CDR3 coding DNA: TGTGCCAGCAGTTTCCCCGGACGGCCGAGCACAGATACGCAGTATTTT. Translating it yields CASSFPGRPSTDTQYF.

Points on this clonotype: This beta chain is an unintended read in a library built for alpha chains; its size means little. V gene TRBV30 combines with J gene TRBJ2-3, with D possibly called TRBD1 or TRBD2 (5 bases each). The CDR3 has 11 amino acids. The germline V gene has CDR1 GTSNPN and CDR2 SVGIG (reference sequence). The CDR3 loop reads CAGRAGDTQYF. CDR3 DNA: TGTGCGGGGCGGGCTGGAGATACGCAGTATTTT.

This clonotype showed up many times. The library was built for alpha chains, so this beta chain is an off-target read and its size means little. The chain recombines TRBV7-9 with TRBJ1-1; no firm D call. The germline gives CDR1 SEHNR, CDR2 FQNEAQ (reference sequence). The CDR3 extends over 14 amino acids. V shed 5 bases and J shed 4 bases, with 14 bases lying between them. As DNA, the CDR3 is TGTGCCAGCAGCCCGTGGACCGCTGGCACTGAAGCTTTCTTT. It is translated as CASSPWTAGTEAFF.

In its sample, this clonotype was seen many times. The size of this beta chain means little, since it is a stray read in a library made for alpha chains. The V gene is TRBV30, the J gene TRBJ1-4; TRBD1 is a possible D gene (5 bases). Germline assignment: CDR1 GTSNPN and CDR2 SVGIG (reference sequence). V lost 0 bases and J lost 0, with 8 bases in between. This CDR3 is 15 amino acids long. The CDR3, as DNA: TGTGCCTGGAGTGTACAGGCCACAACTAATGAAAAACTGTTTTTT. Translation gives CAWSVQATTNEKLFF.

This clonotype was recorded at least ten times. This beta chain represents an off-target read in a library built for alpha chains; its size is of limited meaning. The CDR3 is CASSNSGSGTGELFF. In DNA, the CDR3 is TGTGCCAGCAGCAATAGCGGGAGTGGGACCGGGGAGCTGTTTTTT. The rearrangement uses TRBV7-9 and TRBJ2-2; 9 positions agree with TRBD2. Germline lookup yields CDR1 SEHNR and CDR2 FQNEAQ (reference sequence). The junction had 6 bases not matched to a gene; V was cut back by 5 bases and J by 5 bases. The CDR3 extends over 15 amino acids.

This clonotype was detected ten times or more. Since it is a stray read in a library aimed at alpha chains, this beta chain has a size that is not meaningful. V and J are TRBV12-3 or TRBV12-4 and TRBJ1-5, with D possibly matching TRBD1 (5 bases). This CDR3 has 13 amino acids. V gave up 5 bases and J gave up 4 bases, with 9 bases separating them. The CDR3 DNA reads as TGTGCCAGCAGTGTGGGGGAAAATCAGCCCCAGCATTTT. As protein: CASSVGENQPQHF.

Ten or more counts support this clonotype. As an off-target read in a library built for alpha chains, this beta chain has a frequency of little significance. The chain employs TRBV7-9 and TRBJ1-1, with D possibly being TRBD1 (5 bases). Germline values: CDR1 SEHNR, CDR2 FQNEAQ (reference sequence). Trimming removed 7 bases at V and 1 base at J, with 10 bases between. The CDR3 runs to 13 residues. CDR3 nucleotide sequence: TGTGCCAGCAAGCAGGGAGAGAACACTGAAGCTTTCTTT. Its translation is CASKQGENTEAFF.

At least ten counts were recorded for this clonotype. This beta chain turned up in a library designed for alpha chains; as an off-target read, its abundance says little. The CDR3 reads CASSPQGAANTEAFF. DNA for the CDR3: TGTGCCAGCAGCCCGCAGGGGGCCGCGAACACTGAAGCTTTCTTT. The rearrangement joins TRBV3-1 to TRBJ1-1; TRBD1 aligns across 8 bases. Germline CDR1 reads LGHDT; CDR2 reads YNNKEL (reference sequence). The CDR3 length is 15 residues. V was clipped by 4 bases and J by 1 base; unmatched bases: 5.

The table lists this clonotype with many counts. The library was prepared for alpha chains; this beta chain is a stray read, so its frequency means little. The chain recombines TRBV27 with TRBJ1-1, with a weak D call TRBD1 (6 bases). Germline loops: CDR1 MNHEY, CDR2 SMNVEV (reference sequence). The CDR3 has 11 amino acids. Trimming left V 5 bases short and J 10 bases short, with 11 bases between. The CDR3 loop is CASSTQGRAFF. DNA of the CDR3: TGTGCCAGCAGTACACAGGGAAGAGCTTTCTTT.

This clonotype was found many times. With the library built for alpha chains, this beta chain is off target and its frequency is not meaningful. This sequence joins TRBV4-3 and TRBJ2-5; D remains ambiguous. This CDR3 is 13 amino acids long. The ends were cut back, 0 bases at V and 5 bases at J, with 7 bases in the middle. The germline V gene encodes CDR1 LGHNA and CDR2 YSLEER. This CDR3 reads CASSQDVWETQYF. The CDR3 coding sequence is TGCGCCAGCAGCCAAGATGTCTGGGAGACCCAGTACTTC.

Many counts were recorded for this clonotype. Because this beta chain is a stray read in a library intended to capture alpha chains, its abundance should not be given much weight. The chain joins TRBV14 to TRBJ2-5; 7 bases map to TRBD2. CDR3 size: 17 residues. Germline-derived CDR1 and CDR2 are SGHDN and FVKESK. V shed 4 bases, J shed 2 bases, and the junction held 13 bases outside the gene matches. Here the CDR3 DNA reads TGTGCCAGCAGCCCTTTCCCAGGGAGGGGATCACAAGAGACCCAGTACTTC. Translating gives CASSPFPGRGSQETQYF. The variable domain in full, completed from reference TRBV14 and TRBJ2-5, reads EAGVTQFPSHSVIEKGQTVTLRCDPISGHDNLYWYRRVMGKEIKFLLHFVKESKQDESGMPNNRFLAERTGGTYSTLKVQPAELEDSGVYFCASSPFPGRGSQETQYFGPGTRLLVL.

At least ten counts were recorded for this clonotype. In a library made to pick up alpha chains, this beta chain is a stray read with a size that means little. The chain joins TRBV7-2 to TRBJ2-3; D may correspond to TRBD1 or TRBD2 (5 bases each). The CDR3 is 14 amino acids. Per germline, CDR1 SGHTA and CDR2 FQGNSA. V was cut by 3 bases and J by 4 bases, with 11 bases left in between. CDR3 sequence reads: CASSFGTKSDTQYF. For the CDR3, the DNA is TGTGCCAGCAGCTTTGGGACGAAATCAGATACGCAGTATTTT.

This clonotype was found many times. This beta chain lies outside the target of a library built for alpha chains; its clone size means little. The V gene is TRBV4-3, the J gene TRBJ1-5; D possibly corresponds to TRBD1 (6 bases). The CDR3 runs to 13 residues. Germline V lookup: CDR1 LGHNA, CDR2 YSLEER. Deletions cut 3 bases from V and 5 bases from J, with 8 bases between. The CDR3 reads CASSQDSYQPQHF. The CDR3 bases are TGCGCCAGCAGCCAGGACAGTTATCAGCCCCAGCATTTT.

The table lists this clonotype with many counts. This beta chain is an unintended read in a library built for alpha chains; its size means little. The chain has TRBV5-1 and TRBJ2-1; 12 bases line up with TRBD2. The V gene end was trimmed by 0 bases and the J gene end by 5 bases; junction bases not matched to a gene: 6. This CDR3 region has 17 residues. Germline-derived CDR1 and CDR2 are SGHRS and YFSETQ. The DNA of the CDR3 is TGCGCCAGCAGCTTGGGGACTAGCGGGGCCAGTCACAATGAGCAGTTCTTC. This gives the protein CASSLGTSGASHNEQFF.

This clonotype has at least ten counts. With the library built for alpha chains, this beta chain is off target and its frequency is not meaningful. This rearrangement joins TRBV5-1 to TRBJ1-5, with 10 bases matching TRBD1. The germline V gene encodes CDR1 SGHRS and CDR2 YFSETQ. This CDR3 is 14 amino acids long. Unmatched junction bases numbered 3, after V lost 4 bases and J lost 5 bases. CDR3 sequence: CASSTGQGDQPQHF. CDR3 nucleotide sequence: TGCGCCAGCAGCACCGGACAGGGGGATCAGCCCCAGCATTTT. The whole variable domain, filled in from reference TRBV5-1 and TRBJ1-5, reads KAGVTQTPRYLIKTRGQQVTLSCSPISGHRSVSWYQQTPGQGLQFLFEYFSETQRNKGNFPGRFSGRQFSNSRSEMNVSTLELGDSALYLCASSTGQGDQPQHFGDGTRLSIL.

This clonotype came up many times. Being off target in a library aimed at alpha chains, this beta chain has a size of little meaning. J is TRBJ2-1 and V is TRBV7-9; 12 bases match TRBD2. V lost 5 bases to trimming and J lost 13 bases; unmatched junction nucleotides: 9. From germline, CDR1 is SEHNR and CDR2 FQNEAQ (reference sequence). This CDR3 is built from 14 residues. CDR3 bases: TGTGCCAGCAGCCCGGGGACTAGCGGGTACGAACAGTTCTTC. Its protein product is CASSPGTSGYEQFF.

This clonotype has ten or more counts. Since it is a stray read in a library aimed at alpha chains, this beta chain has a size that is not meaningful. The chain recombines TRBV2 with TRBJ2-7, with a weak D call TRBD1 (6 bases). The CDR3 is 14 amino acids. V was clipped by 6 bases and J by 2 bases, with 14 bases between them. Germline loops: CDR1 SNHLY, CDR2 FYNNEI. DNA for the CDR3: TGTGCCAGCAGGCCGACAGGTAGTCCCTACGAGCAGTACTTC. The encoded protein is CASRPTGSPYEQYF.

This clonotype was observed at least ten times. Because this beta chain is a stray read in a library intended to capture alpha chains, its abundance should not be given much weight. The chain couples TRBV12-3 or TRBV12-4 to TRBJ2-3, with 7 bases identical to TRBD2. V dropped 5 bases and J dropped 0; count of bases not matched to a gene: 2. This CDR3 has 14 amino acids. CDR3 residues: CASSTAGSTDTQYF. DNA of the CDR3: TGTGCCAGCAGTACAGCGGGAAGCACAGATACGCAGTATTTT.

This clonotype was seen repeatedly, ten times or more. The library was designed around alpha chains, so this beta chain is a stray read whose abundance carries little weight. The chain combines TRBV29-1 with TRBJ2-1; D may be TRBD1 or TRBD2 (5 bases each). The CDR3 has 12 amino acids. Trimming took 7 bases from V and 7 from J, leaving 14 bases between them. Germline loops: CDR1 SQVTM, CDR2 ANQGSEA. The CDR3 reads CSDHHWGNEQFF. CDR3 DNA sequence: TGCAGCGATCATCACTGGGGGAATGAGCAGTTCTTC.

This clonotype was found many times. The library was prepared for alpha chains; this beta chain is a stray read, so its frequency means little. The V and J genes are TRBV7-8 and TRBJ2-7; 7 bases are a match to TRBD1. V shed 5 bases and J 4 bases; nucleotides not matched to a gene: 14. CDR3 length: 16 amino acids. Germline values: CDR1 SGHVS, CDR2 FQNEAQ. The CDR3 DNA reads as TGTGCCAGCAGCCGTCCTGCCGGGACAGCGAGATACGAGCAGTACTTC. This encodes CASSRPAGTARYEQYF.

This clonotype was seen repeatedly, ten times or more. The size of this beta chain means little, since it is a stray read in a library made for alpha chains. V gene TRBV11-2 combines with J gene TRBJ2-3; TRBD1 might be the D (5 bases). CDR3 size: 15 residues. Germline V gene data show CDR1 as SGHAT and CDR2 as FQNNGV. Trimming stripped 5 bases from V and 0 bases from J, with 12 bases between. CDR3 nucleotide sequence: TGTGCCAGCAGCCAACAGGTTTCTAGCACAGATACGCAGTATTTT. Its protein product is CASSQQVSSTDTQYF.

This clonotype was observed at least ten times. The library was built for alpha chains, so this beta chain is an off-target read and its size means little. The rearrangement joins TRBV20-1 to TRBJ2-3, with a tentative D call TRBD2 (7 bases). The germline V gene encodes CDR1 DFQATT and CDR2 SNEGSKA (reference sequence). Trimming stripped 4 bases from V and 4 bases from J, with 18 bases between. The CDR3 totals 15 residues. The CDR3 loop is CSANSGGGGPDTQYF. The DNA of the CDR3 is TGCAGTGCTAATTCTGGGGGGGGCGGTCCAGATACGCAGTATTTT.

This clonotype was observed many times. This beta chain is a stray sequence in a library constructed for alpha chains; its clone size is not meaningful. The V and J genes are TRBV6-5 and TRBJ2-3; tentatively, D is TRBD2 (5 bases). Germline CDR1 MNHEY, CDR2 SVGAGI. V lost 0 bases and J lost 3, with 13 bases in between. CDR3 length: 16 residues. The CDR3, as DNA: TGTGCCAGCAGTTACTCGATGGGGAGTAGGACAGATACGCAGTATTTT. This encodes CASSYSMGSRTDTQYF.

This clonotype was observed many times. This beta chain is an unintended read in a library built for alpha chains; its size means little. This chain links TRBV9 with TRBJ2-5; D possibly corresponds to TRBD1 (6 bases). Between the trimmed V and J ends, which lost 0 bases and 5 bases, there was a span of 20 bases. The germline V gene has CDR1 SGDLS and CDR2 YYNGEE. The CDR3 loop spans 17 amino acids. CDR3 sequence (DNA): TGTGCCAGCAGCGTAGCGCCATCGGGTGGGGGCGCGGAGACCCAGTACTTC. It codes for CASSVAPSGGGAETQYF.